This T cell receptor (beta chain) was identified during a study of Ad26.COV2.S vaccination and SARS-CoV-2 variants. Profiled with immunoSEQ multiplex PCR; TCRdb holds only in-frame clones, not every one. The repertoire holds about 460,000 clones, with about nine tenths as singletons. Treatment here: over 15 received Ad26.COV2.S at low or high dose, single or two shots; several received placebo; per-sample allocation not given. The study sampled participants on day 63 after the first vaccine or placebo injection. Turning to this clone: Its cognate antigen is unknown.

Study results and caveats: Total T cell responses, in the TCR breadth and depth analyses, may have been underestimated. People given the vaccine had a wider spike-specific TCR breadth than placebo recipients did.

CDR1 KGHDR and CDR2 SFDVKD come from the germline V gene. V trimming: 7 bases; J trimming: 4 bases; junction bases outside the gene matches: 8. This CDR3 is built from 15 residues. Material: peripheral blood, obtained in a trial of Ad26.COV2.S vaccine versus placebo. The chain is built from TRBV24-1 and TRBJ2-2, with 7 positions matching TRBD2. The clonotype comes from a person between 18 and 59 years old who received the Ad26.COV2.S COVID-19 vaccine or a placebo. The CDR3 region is CATRGGFDGTGELFF. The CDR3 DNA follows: TGTGCCACCAGGGGGGGGTTCGATGGCACCGGGGAGCTGTTTTTT.